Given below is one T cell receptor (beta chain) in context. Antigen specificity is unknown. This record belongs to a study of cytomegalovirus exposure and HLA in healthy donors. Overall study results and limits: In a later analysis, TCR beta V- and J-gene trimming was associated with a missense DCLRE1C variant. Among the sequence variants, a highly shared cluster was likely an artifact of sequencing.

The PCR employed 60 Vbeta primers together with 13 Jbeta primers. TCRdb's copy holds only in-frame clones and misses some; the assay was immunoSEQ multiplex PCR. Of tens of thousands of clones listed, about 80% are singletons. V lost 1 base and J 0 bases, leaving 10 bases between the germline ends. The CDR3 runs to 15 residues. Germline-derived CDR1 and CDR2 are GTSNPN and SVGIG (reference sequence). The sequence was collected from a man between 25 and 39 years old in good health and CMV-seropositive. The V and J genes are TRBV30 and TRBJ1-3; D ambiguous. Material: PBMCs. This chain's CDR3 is CAWSATRNSGNTIYF. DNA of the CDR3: TGTGCCTGGAGTGCCACGAGAAACTCTGGAAACACCATATATTTT.